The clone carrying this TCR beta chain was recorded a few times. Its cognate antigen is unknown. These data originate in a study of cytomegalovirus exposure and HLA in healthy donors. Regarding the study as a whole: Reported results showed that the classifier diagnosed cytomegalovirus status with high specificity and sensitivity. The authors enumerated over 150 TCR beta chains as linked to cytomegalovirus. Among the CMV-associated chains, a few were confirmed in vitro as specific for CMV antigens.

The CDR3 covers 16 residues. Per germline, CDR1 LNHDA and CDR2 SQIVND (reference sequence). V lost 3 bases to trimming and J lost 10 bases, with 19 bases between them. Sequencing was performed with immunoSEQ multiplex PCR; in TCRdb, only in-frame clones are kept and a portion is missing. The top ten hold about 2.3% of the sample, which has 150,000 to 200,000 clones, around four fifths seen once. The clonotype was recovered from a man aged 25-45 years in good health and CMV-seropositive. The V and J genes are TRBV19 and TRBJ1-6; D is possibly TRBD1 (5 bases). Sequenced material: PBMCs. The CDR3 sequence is CASSIGVRGLGSPLHF. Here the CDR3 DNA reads TGTGCCAGTAGTATCGGGGTGAGGGGACTAGGCTCACCCCTCCACTTT.